Presented here are 18 T cell receptor beta chains from one specimen sequenced in a study of shared clonotypes between healthy human individuals. The table came from immunoSEQ multiplex PCR; TCRdb's copy has only in-frame clones and leaves some out. The sample lists about 2.4 million clones, approximately 90% seen once, with over 0.12% in the top ten. The sequencing input was naive CD4+ T cells sorted from blood. Documented subset: CD45RA+ positively selected. Every receptor here comes from a man younger than 30 in good health.

The chain employs TRBV5-6 and TRBJ1-6; TRBD1 matches 9 bases. Germline V CDR1 and CDR2: SGHDT, YYEEEE. The V gene end was trimmed by 5 bases and the J gene end by 10 bases; junction bases not matched to a gene: 13. The CDR3 has 16 amino acids. This CDR3 reads CASSSWGDRAESPLHF. The CDR3 DNA reads as TGTGCCAGCAGTTCCTGGGGGGACAGGGCGGAGTCACCCCTCCACTTT.

The rearrangement uses TRBV7-9 and TRBJ2-7; D is undetermined. Deletions cut 1 base from V and 0 bases from J, with 7 bases between. Germline CDR1 is SEHNR and CDR2 is FQNEAQ (reference sequence). The CDR3 totals 14 residues. In nucleotides, the CDR3 is TGTGCCAGCAGCTTAGTTCCGAGCTCCTACGAGCAGTACTTC. Protein product: CASSLVPSSYEQYF.

The genes are TRBV6-5 and TRBJ2-3, with 13 bases lining up with TRBD2. CDR3 size: 16 residues. Germline assignment: CDR1 MNHEY and CDR2 SVGAGI. The V and J ends lost 2 bases and 5 bases, in that order; junction bases with no gene match: 4. The CDR3 bases are TGTGCCAGCAGTTACACCGGACTAGCGGGGGTAGATACGCAGTATTTT. Amino acids: CASSYTGLAGVDTQYF.

Regarding this clone: The sample carries other DNA sequences with the same CDR3. The chain is built from TRBV11-2 and TRBJ2-7, with a weak D call TRBD2 (5 bases). The CDR3 contains 15 residues. The V and J ends lost 1 base and 2 bases respectively, with 12 bases between them. The germline gives CDR1 SGHAT, CDR2 FQNNGV. The CDR3 DNA reads TGTGCCAGCAGCTTAGGTGGACTGGCACCCTACGAGCAGTACTTC. This sequence encodes CASSLGGLAPYEQYF.

The chain joins TRBV7-8 to TRBJ1-3; no clear D. This CDR3 has 14 residues. CDR1 is SGHVS, CDR2 FQNEAQ, per germline. V was trimmed by 5 bases and J by 13 bases, leaving 21 bases between them. CDR3 sequence reads: CASSAPTGWTSIYF. DNA for the CDR3: TGTGCCAGCAGCGCCCCAACGGGCTGGACCTCTATATATTTT.

This clone came up once. The chain couples TRBV18 to TRBJ2-1; D unclear. With 3 bases removed from V and 8 bases from J, the gap between germline ends came to 5 bases. The germline gives CDR1 KGHSH, CDR2 LQKENI. CDR3 length: 11 amino acids. CDR3 nucleotides: TGTGCCAGCTCACCGGGCTATGAGCAGTTCTTC. This translates into CASSPGYEQFF. The full variable domain, completed using reference TRBV18 and TRBJ2-1, is NAGVMQNPRHLVRRRGQEARLRCSPMKGHSHVYWYRQLPEEGLKFMVYLQKENIIDESGMPKERFSAEFPKEGPSILRIQQVVRGDSAAYFCASSPGYEQFFGPGTRLTVL.

The chain employs TRBV9 and TRBJ1-1, with TRBD1 matching 11 bases. The CDR3 length is 17 residues. Germline CDR1 reads SGDLS; CDR2 reads YYNGEE. After removal of 2 bases from V and 0 bases from J, the junction contained 6 bases not matched to a gene. This CDR3 reads CASSVSGTGGVNTEAFF. CDR3 DNA: TGTGCCAGCAGCGTCTCCGGGACAGGGGGAGTGAACACTGAAGCTTTCTTT.

The chain links TRBV4-1 to TRBJ1-4; D not certain. The CDR3 sequence is 15 residues long. Trimming took 4 bases from V and 7 from J, leaving 16 bases between them. Germline loops: CDR1 MGHRA, CDR2 YSYEKL. In DNA form, the CDR3 reads TGCGCCAGCAGCCCCGGCCAGGCGAGGTTTGAAAAACTGTTTTTT. Its translation: CASSPGQARFEKLFF.

The V call is TRBV7-8, the J call TRBJ1-2; 11 bases are a match to TRBD1. The germline V gene has CDR1 SGHVS and CDR2 FQNEAQ. This CDR3 is 14 amino acids long. Germline trimming cut 5 bases from V and 8 bases from J; bases unmatched to any gene: 7. The CDR3, as DNA: TGTGCCAGCAGCGTAAGGACAGGGGGCGAAGGCTACACCTTC. Protein sequence: CASSVRTGGEGYTF.

The chain employs TRBV7-2 and TRBJ2-7; D might be TRBD1 (6 bases). Between the trimmed V and J ends, which lost 5 bases and 2 bases, there was a span of 16 bases. Germline loops: CDR1 SGHTA, CDR2 FQGNSA. The CDR3 loop spans 15 amino acids. The CDR3 loop is CASSAATGNTYEQYF. CDR3 nucleotides: TGTGCCAGCAGCGCCGCCACAGGGAACACCTACGAGCAGTACTTC.

The rearrangement joins TRBV5-6 to TRBJ2-7; D gene uncertain. Germline CDR1 is SGHDT and CDR2 is YYEEEE. This CDR3 spans 15 amino acids. V was clipped by 1 base and J by 1 base, with 12 bases between them. The CDR3 sequence is CASSLRGVLSYEQYF. The CDR3 DNA follows: TGTGCCAGCAGCTTGAGAGGAGTTTTGTCCTACGAGCAGTACTTC.

This clone occurred once. The chain recombines TRBV5-1 with TRBJ1-1, with 10 bases aligning to TRBD1. The trim removed 4 bases at V and 3 bases at J, leaving 6 bases unmatched. The CDR3 is 15 amino acids. In germline, CDR1 is SGHRS, CDR2 YFSETQ. CDR3 coding DNA: TGCGCCAGCAGCCCGGGACAGGGGACGGACACTGAAGCTTTCTTT. As protein: CASSPGQGTDTEAFF.

The V gene is TRBV11-2, the J gene TRBJ2-3, with D perhaps TRBD1 or TRBD2 (5 bases each). Germline V CDR1 and CDR2: SGHAT, FQNNGV. V lost 3 bases, J lost 2 bases, and 18 bases lay in between. This CDR3 has 17 amino acids. The chain's CDR3 is CASSFMMGPSFTDTQYF. CDR3 coding DNA: TGTGCCAGCAGCTTCATGATGGGACCCTCGTTCACAGATACGCAGTATTTT. The full variable domain, with the rest looked up from reference TRBV11-2 and TRBJ2-3, is EAGVAQSPRYKIIEKRQSVAFWCNPISGHATLYWYQQILGQGPKLLIQFQNNGVVDDSQLPKDRFSAERLKGVDSTLKIQPAKLEDSAVYLCASSFMMGPSFTDTQYFGPGTRLTVL.

In DNA, the CDR3 is TGTGCCAGCAGGATACAGGGAACCTACGAGCAGTACTTC. Amino acid sequence: CASRIQGTYEQYF. The chain links TRBV5-5 to TRBJ2-7, with a weak D call TRBD1 (6 bases). The CDR3 loop spans 13 amino acids. Germline V CDR1 and CDR2: SGHKS, YYEKEE (reference sequence). V lost 5 bases and J lost 2, with 11 bases in between. The variable domain in full, completed from reference TRBV5-5 and TRBJ2-7, reads DAGVTQSPTHLIKTRGQQVTLRCSPISGHKSVSWYQQVLGQGPQFIFQYYEKEERGRGNFPDRFSARQFPNYSSELNVNALLLGDSALYLCASRIQGTYEQYFGPGTRLTVT.

The chain recombines TRBV11-2 with TRBJ2-3; D is undetermined. The CDR3 runs 13 residues. V lost 0 bases and J 7 bases, leaving 8 bases between the germline ends. Germline CDR1 is SGHAT and CDR2 is FQNNGV. CDR3 region: CASSLDGWNTQYF. CDR3 in DNA: TGTGCCAGCAGCTTAGACGGCTGGAATACGCAGTATTTT.

For this clone: The same CDR3 is also encoded by other DNA sequences in this sample. The chain couples TRBV7-2 to TRBJ2-2; D perhaps matches TRBD1 (5 bases). There are 14 residues in the CDR3. The germline CDR1 and CDR2 sequences are SGHTA and FQGNSA. Deletions cut 3 bases from V and 1 base from J, with 6 bases between. The CDR3 DNA sequence: TGTGCCAGCAGCTTGCAGGGGAACACCGGGGAGCTGTTTTTT. Translated, it gives CASSLQGNTGELFF.

The rearrangement joins TRBV19 to TRBJ1-5; TRBD1 agrees at 7 bases. The CDR3 covers 17 residues. From germline, CDR1 is LNHDA and CDR2 SQIVND (reference sequence). The V and J ends lost 5 bases and 1 base, in that order; junction bases with no gene match: 11. The DNA of the CDR3 is TGTGCCAGTAGTGCTCGACAGGGACCCTTGAGCAATCAGCCCCAGCATTTT. Its protein is CASSARQGPLSNQPQHF. The full variable domain, rest sourced from reference TRBV19 and TRBJ1-5, is DGGITQSPKYLFRKEGQNVTLSCEQNLNHDAMYWYRQDPGQGLRLIYYSQIVNDFQKGDIAEGYSVSREKKESFPLTVTSAQKNPTAFYLCASSARQGPLSNQPQHFGDGTRLSIL.

V and J are TRBV19 and TRBJ2-1, with 11 positions matching TRBD2. The CDR3 is 16 residues long. Germline CDR1 LNHDA, CDR2 SQIVND (reference sequence). J lost 5 bases, V lost 4 bases, and 7 bases had no gene match. In DNA form, the CDR3 reads TGTGCCAGTAGTACGATGACTAGCGGGACAAACAATGAGCAGTTCTTC. It is translated as CASSTMTSGTNNEQFF.